This record covers a single T cell receptor beta chain. The antigen is unknown. This sample is part of a study of cytomegalovirus exposure and HLA in healthy donors. About the research overall: The 90 to 150 validation repertoires were produced on the same platform as the 500 to 800 repertoires of the first cohort. This was reported in a later analysis.

The study's findings and limits: The authors listed around 150 TCR beta chains as cytomegalovirus-associated. In vitro work confirmed that a few CMV-associated chains recognize CMV antigens. Rare sequences made up most TCRs, while some public TCRs were found in many donors.

Generated by immunoSEQ multiplex PCR, the TCRdb table keeps only in-frame clones and is missing some. Seen here are about 360,000 clones, about nine tenths observed once, and the top ten hold 0.83%. The CDR3 is 15 amino acids. The V and J ends lost 5 bases and 7 bases respectively, with 18 bases between them. The germline gives CDR1 MDHEN, CDR2 SYDVKM. The chain couples TRBV28 to TRBJ2-1, with D possibly TRBD2 on 6 matching bases. This TCR derives from a woman aged 18-29 years in good health and CMV-seronegative. Sample: PBMCs. CDR3 amino acids: CASSPQNPGGNEQFF. Here the CDR3 DNA reads TGTGCCAGCAGTCCCCAGAACCCCGGGGGAAATGAGCAGTTCTTC.